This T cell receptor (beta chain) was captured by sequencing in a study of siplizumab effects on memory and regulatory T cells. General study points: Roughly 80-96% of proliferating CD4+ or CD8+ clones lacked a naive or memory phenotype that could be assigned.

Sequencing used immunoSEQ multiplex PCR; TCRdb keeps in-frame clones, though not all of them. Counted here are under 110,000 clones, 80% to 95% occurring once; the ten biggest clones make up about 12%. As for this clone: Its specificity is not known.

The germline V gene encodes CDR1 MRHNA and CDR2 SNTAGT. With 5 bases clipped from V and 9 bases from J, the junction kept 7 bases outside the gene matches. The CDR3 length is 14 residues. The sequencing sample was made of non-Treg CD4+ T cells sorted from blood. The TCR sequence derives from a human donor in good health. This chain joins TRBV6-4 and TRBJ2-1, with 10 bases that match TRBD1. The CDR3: CASSPGTGVSEQFF. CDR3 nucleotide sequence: TGTGCCAGCAGTCCCGGGACAGGGGTGAGTGAGCAGTTCTTC.